This entry features one TCR beta chain sequence. Cohort allocation depended upon clinical history that participants reported. These data are taken from a study of blood T cell repertoires in COVID-19. For the study at large: The origin of the acute and convalescent COVID-19 samples was the United States, Italy and Spain.

Germline assignment: CDR1 MDHEN and CDR2 SYDVKM. This CDR3 is built from 17 residues. The V and J ends lost 2 bases and 8 bases, in that order; junction bases with no gene match: 7. Original data processing: Counts of nucleated cells, estimated from reference gene primer amplification, were obtained. Generated by immunoSEQ multiplex PCR, the TCRdb table keeps only in-frame clones and is missing some. The DNA was the basis for D and trimming; V, J and clone size are from that table. The sample holds hundreds of thousands of clones, roughly 87% seen once. The V and J genes are TRBV28 and TRBJ2-1; 15 nucleotides agree with TRBD2. The sequence was collected from a woman in her thirties or forties who had recovered from COVID-19. The sample taken for sequencing was PBMCs or T cells enriched from blood (not recorded which). CDR3 nucleotides: TGTGCCAGCAGTTTAGGACTAGCGGGAGGGCCAGTCCATGAGCAGTTCTTC. Its translation is CASSLGLAGGPVHEQFF.